This T cell receptor beta chain is from a study of CD8 T cells in ankylosing spondylitis. Germline assignment: CDR1 MDHEN and CDR2 SYDVKM. The CDR3 has 14 amino acids. V lost 8 bases and J lost 7; bases outside the gene matches: 10. Note on this clonotype: Its antigen remains unknown.

Overall study findings and caveats: A motif of under 10 highly homologous TCR beta variants was seen as apparently characteristic of ankylosing spondylitis blood. Peripheral blood held disease-linked clones only at relatively low frequency, and these were CD8+. As reported, disease-linked clones showed significant enrichment in matched ankylosing spondylitis synovial fluid.

Quantitative barcoded 5'-RACE was used to prepare TCR beta libraries. In TCRdb, the 5' RACE reads were re-called with MiXCR into one record per CDR3 protein. The table has about 390,000 distinct CDR3 sequences, under 25% seen once; the top ten hold about a sixth. This chain links TRBV28 with TRBJ2-1; 8 bases fit TRBD1. The TCR comes from a male donor with ankylosing spondylitis. The source material was blood, either unsorted or a sorted T cell fraction (not recorded which). Here the CDR3 reads CASGGQGARNEQFF. CDR3 bases: TGTGCCAGCGGCGGGCAGGGGGCGCGAAATGAGCAGTTCTTC.